The 5 T cell receptor beta chains given below trace back to one sample, sequenced in a study of identical twins. One entry per CDR3 protein, called by TCRdb with MiXCR from the 5' RACE reads. There are 470,000 or so distinct CDR3 sequences in the sample; 20% to 25% occur only once, and approximately 2.9% lies in the top ten. These data were also filed under a second study, of T cells expressing NK-cell markers.

Material for sequencing was CD4+ T cells sorted from blood. The receptors shown here come from a woman younger than 30 in good health.

This clonotype has a handful of counts. The chain is built from TRBV9 and TRBJ2-7; no definite D call. Trimming cost V 0 bases and J 3 bases, with 13 bases left between them. Germline loops: CDR1 SGDLS, CDR2 YYNGEE. CDR3 length: 15 amino acids. The chain's CDR3 is CASSVVPGGGYEQYF. CDR3 DNA: TGTGCCAGCAGCGTAGTTCCGGGCGGTGGCTACGAGCAGTACTTC. Full variable domain (rest looked up from reference TRBV9 and TRBJ2-7): DSGVTQTPKHLITATGQRVTLRCSPRSGDLSVYWYQQSLDQGLQFLIQYYNGEERAKGNILERFSAQQFPDLHSELNLSSLELGDSALYFCASSVVPGGGYEQYFGPGTRLTVT.

This clonotype was seen more than once but under ten times. The chain combines TRBV20-1 with TRBJ2-5, with D perhaps matching TRBD1 (5 bases). This CDR3 region has 13 residues. Trimming removed 2 bases at V and 5 bases at J, with 12 bases between. Looked up from germline, CDR1 is DFQATT and CDR2 is SNEGSKA (reference sequence). The CDR3 DNA sequence: TGCAGTGCTAGACGGACAAGCGCCGAGACCCAGTACTTC. Residues: CSARRTSAETQYF.

The sample holds a few counts of this clonotype. The rearrangement joins TRBV7-9 to TRBJ2-2; D may be TRBD1 (5 bases). The ends were cut back, 2 bases at V and 3 bases at J, with 7 bases in the middle. Germline values: CDR1 SEHNR, CDR2 FQNEAQ (reference sequence). CDR3 length: 14 amino acids. DNA of the CDR3: TGTGCCAGCAGCTTACTCAGGGACACCGGGGAGCTGTTTTTT. Translated: CASSLLRDTGELFF.

V gene TRBV11-2 combines with J gene TRBJ2-5, with D possibly TRBD2 on 5 matching bases. CDR3 length: 14 amino acids. With 5 bases removed from V and 0 bases from J, the gap between germline ends came to 10 bases. CDR1 is SGHAT, CDR2 FQNNGV, per germline. CDR3 nucleotide sequence: TGTGCCAGCAGCACGAGGAGGTACCAAGAGACCCAGTACTTC. Translated, it gives CASSTRRYQETQYF.

The chain recombines TRBV20-1 with TRBJ2-5; TRBD1 matches 7 bases. This CDR3 region has 15 residues. The trim removed 0 bases at V and 5 bases at J, leaving 9 bases unmatched. CDR1 and CDR2 (germline): DFQATT, SNEGSKA (reference sequence). In DNA, the CDR3 is TGCAGTGCTAGAGACTTTGGTACAGGGGTGGAGACCCAGTACTTC. It yields the protein CSARDFGTGVETQYF.